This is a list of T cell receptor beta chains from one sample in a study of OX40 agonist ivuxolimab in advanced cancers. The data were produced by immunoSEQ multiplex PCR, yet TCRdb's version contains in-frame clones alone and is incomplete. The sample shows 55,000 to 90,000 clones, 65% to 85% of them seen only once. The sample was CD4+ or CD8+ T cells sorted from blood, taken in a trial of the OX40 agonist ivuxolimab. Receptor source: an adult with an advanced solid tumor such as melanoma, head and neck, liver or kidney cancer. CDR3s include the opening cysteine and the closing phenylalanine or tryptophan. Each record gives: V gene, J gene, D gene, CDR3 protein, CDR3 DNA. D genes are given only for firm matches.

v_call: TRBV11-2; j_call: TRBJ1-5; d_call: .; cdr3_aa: CASSLSANNQPQHF; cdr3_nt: TGTGCCAGCAGCTTATCGGCTAACAATCAGCCCCAGCATTTT
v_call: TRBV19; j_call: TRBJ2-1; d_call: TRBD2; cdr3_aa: CASGGAGNEQFF; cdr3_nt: TGTGCTAGCGGGGGGGCGGGCAATGAGCAGTTCTTC
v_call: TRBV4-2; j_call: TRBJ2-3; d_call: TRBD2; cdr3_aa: CASTSSGGTDTQYF; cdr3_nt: TGTGCCAGCACCTCTAGCGGCGGGACAGATACGCAGTATTTT
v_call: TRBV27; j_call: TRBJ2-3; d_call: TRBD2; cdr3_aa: CASSQTRAGAGGTDTQYF; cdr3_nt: TGTGCCAGCAGTCAGACTCGTGCGGGAGCGGGGGGGACAGATACGCAGTATTTT
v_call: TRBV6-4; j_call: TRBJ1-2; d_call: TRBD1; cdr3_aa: CASSAQGDYGYTF; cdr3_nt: TGTGCCAGCAGTGCTCAGGGGGACTATGGCTACACCTTC
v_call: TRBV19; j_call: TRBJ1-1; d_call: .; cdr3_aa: CASLGERRNTEAFF; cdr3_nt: TGTGCCAGCTTAGGGGAACGACGGAACACTGAAGCTTTCTTT
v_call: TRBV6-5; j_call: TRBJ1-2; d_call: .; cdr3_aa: CASSYSFQGGYTF; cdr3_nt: TGTGCCAGCAGTTACTCGTTTCAAGGTGGCTACACCTTC
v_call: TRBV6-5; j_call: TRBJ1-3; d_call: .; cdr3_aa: CASSYSGASSGNTIYF; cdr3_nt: TGTGCCAGCAGTTACTCGGGTGCTAGCTCTGGAAACACCATATATTTT
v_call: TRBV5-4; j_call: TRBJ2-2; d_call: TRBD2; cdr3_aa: CASSPSGGAYTGELFF; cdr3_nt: TGTGCCAGCAGCCCCTCGGGGGGGGCCTACACCGGGGAGCTGTTTTTT
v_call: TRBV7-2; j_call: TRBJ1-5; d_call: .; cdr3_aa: CASSAAVSQPQHF; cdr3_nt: TGTGCCAGCAGCGCCGCCGTGAGCCAGCCCCAGCATTTT
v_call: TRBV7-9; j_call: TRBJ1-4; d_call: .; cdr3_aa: CASSLRTVLNEKLFF; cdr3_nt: TGTGCCAGCAGCTTGCGGACGGTCCTAAATGAAAAACTGTTTTTT
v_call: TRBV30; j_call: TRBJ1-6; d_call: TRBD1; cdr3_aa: CASTSPGTGVSPLHF; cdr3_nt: TGTGCCTCAACCTCTCCGGGGACAGGGGTCTCACCCCTCCACTTT